The 22 T cell receptor beta chains below come from one sample, sequenced in a study of blood T cell repertoires in COVID-19. Using immunoSEQ multiplex PCR, the repertoire was profiled, and TCRdb retains in-frame clones only, with some absent. Among roughly 30,000 clones, more than 85% were seen once, and the ten largest hold under 6.5%. What was sequenced was peripheral blood. Receptors were obtained from a human donor in a cohort sampled during active COVID-19.

This clone was seen a handful of times. The V call is TRBV7-9, the J call TRBJ2-7; tentatively, D is TRBD2 (5 bases). V was pared by 4 bases and J by 5 bases, with 12 bases between. In germline, CDR1 is SEHNR, CDR2 FQNEAQ (reference sequence). The CDR3 has 13 residues. The CDR3: CASSSPGINEQYF. Written as DNA, the CDR3 is TGTGCCAGCAGCTCCCCGGGAATCAACGAGCAGTACTTC.

The V and J genes are TRBV5-1 and TRBJ2-1, with a weak D call TRBD2 (5 bases). V lost 0 bases, J lost 0 bases, and 13 bases lay in between. The CDR3 is 17 amino acids. Germline CDR1 SGHRS, CDR2 YFSETQ. CDR3 sequence reads: CASSLDTREGSYNEQFF. CDR3 nucleotides: TGCGCCAGCAGCTTGGACACTAGAGAAGGCTCCTACAATGAGCAGTTCTTC.

This chain uses TRBV3-1 (or the pseudogene TRBV3-2) with TRBJ2-1; a weak D match, TRBD2 (6 bases). Trimming stripped 4 bases from V and 8 bases from J, with 21 bases between. This CDR3 is built from 16 residues. The germline gives CDR1 LGHDT, CDR2 YNNKEL (reference sequence). The CDR3 nucleotides read TGTGCCAGCAGCCTCCAACGACTAGAACTCACAGATGAGCAGTTCTTC. Its translation: CASSLQRLELTDEQFF.

This clone was picked up one time. The chain carries TRBV9 and TRBJ2-1; D is unclear. Per germline, CDR1 SGDLS and CDR2 YYNGEE. Between the trimmed V and J ends, which lost 0 bases and 4 bases, there was a span of 5 bases. This CDR3 comprises 13 residues. The CDR3 nucleotides read TGTGCCAGCAGCGTAGTTGCGTACAATGAGCAGTTCTTC. Its translation is CASSVVAYNEQFF.

The V gene is TRBV19, the J gene TRBJ2-5; 15 bases line up with TRBD2. Germline V gene sequence: CDR1 LNHDA, CDR2 SQIVND (reference sequence). The ends lost 5 bases at V and 5 bases at J; junction bases unmatched: 3. The CDR3 is 15 residues long. For the CDR3, the DNA is TGTGCCAGTAGTGGGACTAGCGGGGGGTACGAGACCCAGTACTTC. Residues: CASSGTSGGYETQYF.

This chain links TRBV18 with TRBJ2-7, with 7 bases identical to TRBD2. Per the germline V gene, CDR1 is KGHSH and CDR2 is LQKENI. Trimming removed 3 bases from V and 7 bases from J; junction bases left unmatched: 6. The CDR3 extends over 13 amino acids. CDR3 protein: CASSPLGRGEQYF. As DNA, the CDR3 is TGTGCCAGCTCACCTCTGGGGAGGGGAGAGCAGTACTTC.

This sequence joins TRBV19 and TRBJ1-6; TRBD1 might be the D (6 bases). The V end lost 4 bases, the J end lost 1 base, and 8 bases lay between the germline ends. Germline CDR1 LNHDA, CDR2 SQIVND (reference sequence). The CDR3 loop spans 15 amino acids. This CDR3 reads CASSSGQSYNSPLHF. CDR3 bases: TGTGCCAGTAGTAGCGGACAGTCCTATAATTCACCCCTCCACTTT.

The chain employs TRBV15 and TRBJ1-2; D might be TRBD1 (5 bases). V lost 0 bases, J lost 8 bases, and 16 bases lay in between. Germline CDR1 reads LNHNV; CDR2 reads YYDKDF (reference sequence). The CDR3 covers 15 residues. As DNA, the CDR3 is TGTGCCACCAGCAGAGATCTGGATGGAGGGGAGGGCTACACCTTC. This sequence encodes CATSRDLDGGEGYTF.

The chain joins TRBV19 to TRBJ1-1; no clear D. Germline V lookup: CDR1 LNHDA, CDR2 SQIVND (reference sequence). V lost 2 bases and J 0 bases, leaving 16 bases between the germline ends. This CDR3 is built from 17 residues. The CDR3 nucleotides are TGTGCCAGTAGTATATACCCCGACACAAGAATGAACACTGAAGCTTTCTTT. Translated, it gives CASSIYPDTRMNTEAFF.

The rearrangement joins TRBV19 to TRBJ1-2; 7 bases are a match to TRBD1. The CDR3 extends over 14 amino acids. With V trimmed by 1 base and J by 4 bases, 3 bases remained unmatched. CDR1 is LNHDA, CDR2 SQIVND, per germline (reference sequence). The CDR3: CASSIGTGAYGYTF. The DNA for the CDR3 is TGTGCCAGTAGTATAGGTACAGGGGCCTATGGCTACACCTTC.

This chain connects TRBV11-2 to TRBJ2-7; the D is unclear. Deletions cut 2 bases from V and 4 bases from J, with 9 bases between. The CDR3 runs to 13 residues. The germline CDR1 and CDR2 sequences are SGHAT and FQNNGV. CDR3 sequence: CASSLNSKYEQYF. The CDR3 nucleotides read TGTGCCAGCAGCTTAAACAGCAAATACGAGCAGTACTTC.

The rearrangement joins TRBV9 to TRBJ1-2, with 9 bases fitting TRBD1. CDR1 and CDR2 (germline): SGDLS, YYNGEE. The V gene end was trimmed by 3 bases and the J gene end by 5 bases; junction bases not matched to a gene: 8. This CDR3 spans 15 amino acids. CDR3 DNA sequence: TGTGCCAGCAGCGCCCGACAGGGGGAGGCTTATGGCTACACCTTC. This gives the protein CASSARQGEAYGYTF. Full variable domain (rest looked up from reference TRBV9 and TRBJ1-2): DSGVTQTPKHLITATGQRVTLRCSPRSGDLSVYWYQQSLDQGLQFLIQYYNGEERAKGNILERFSAQQFPDLHSELNLSSLELGDSALYFCASSARQGEAYGYTFGSGTRLTVV.

This chain connects TRBV19 to TRBJ1-5; 9 bases agree with TRBD1. This CDR3 region has 16 residues. With 5 bases clipped from V and 3 bases from J, the junction kept 8 bases outside the gene matches. In germline, CDR1 is LNHDA, CDR2 SQIVND (reference sequence). CDR3 bases: TGTGCCAGTAGTCTACAGGGGGCAGACCCCAATCAGCCCCAGCATTTT. Amino acids: CASSLQGADPNQPQHF.

The J gene is TRBJ1-6, the V gene TRBV7-9; D is unclear. Looked up from germline, CDR1 is SEHNR and CDR2 is FQNEAQ (reference sequence). The CDR3 spans 16 residues. The V end was cut by 5 bases, the J end by 0 bases, with 11 bases between. The CDR3 region has the DNA TGTGCCAGCAGCGCCTTGGGGAGCTCCTATAATTCACCCCTCCACTTT. This gives the protein CASSALGSSYNSPLHF.

The table lists this clone with a count of one. The chain uses TRBV5-5 and TRBJ1-2; no firm D call. Germline V lookup: CDR1 SGHKS, CDR2 YYEKEE (reference sequence). This CDR3 has 16 residues. The germline V and J ends were trimmed by 0 bases and 5 bases, with 17 bases remaining between them. The CDR3 DNA reads as TGTGCCAGCAGCTTGGCGCCGACACGCTCGGTGTATGGCTACACCTTC. Translation gives CASSLAPTRSVYGYTF.

The chain has TRBV9 and TRBJ1-5; 9 nucleotides line up with TRBD1. CDR3 length: 15 amino acids. CDR1 is SGDLS, CDR2 YYNGEE, per germline. The ends lost 3 bases at V and 6 bases at J; junction bases unmatched: 7. CDR3 sequence (DNA): TGTGCCAGCAGCGCCGGACAGGGGATAGGTCAGCCCCAGCATTTT. It specifies CASSAGQGIGQPQHF.

The chain recombines TRBV27 with TRBJ1-1, with D possibly TRBD1 on 6 matching bases. The germline V gene has CDR1 MNHEY and CDR2 SMNVEV (reference sequence). The CDR3 length is 14 residues. V was pared by 6 bases and J by 2 bases, with 13 bases between. CDR3: CASSRRGLNTEAFF. CDR3 bases: TGTGCCAGCAGCAGGCGGGGGCTTAACACTGAAGCTTTCTTT.

The chain joins TRBV6-6 to TRBJ2-7, with 7 bases that match TRBD1. With V trimmed by 0 bases and J by 3 bases, 8 bases remained unmatched. This CDR3 is built from 16 residues. Germline CDR1 reads MNHNY; CDR2 reads SVGAGI (reference sequence). The CDR3: CASSYSLGDRGYEQYF. As DNA, the CDR3 is TGTGCCAGCAGTTACTCTTTGGGGGACAGAGGCTACGAGCAGTACTTC.

V and J are TRBV11-2 and TRBJ2-7; a weak D match, TRBD1 (6 bases). This CDR3 comprises 14 residues. V dropped 0 bases and J dropped 5 bases, with 11 bases sitting between them. Germline V gene data show CDR1 as SGHAT and CDR2 as FQNNGV. CDR3 residues: CASSLDWGRNEQYF. The CDR3 nucleotides read TGTGCCAGCAGCTTAGATTGGGGGCGAAACGAGCAGTACTTC.

This chain links TRBV19 with TRBJ1-2; D call uncertain. V was trimmed by 5 bases and J by 1 base, leaving 17 bases between them. Germline V CDR1 and CDR2: LNHDA, SQIVND (reference sequence). The CDR3 contains 16 residues. This CDR3 reads CASSAGTLLGNYGYTF. CDR3 bases: TGTGCCAGTAGTGCAGGTACTCTCCTCGGTAACTATGGCTACACCTTC. Using reference TRBV19 and TRBJ1-2 for the parts outside the CDR3, the full variable domain is DGGITQSPKYLFRKEGQNVTLSCEQNLNHDAMYWYRQDPGQGLRLIYYSQIVNDFQKGDIAEGYSVSREKKESFPLTVTSAQKNPTAFYLCASSAGTLLGNYGYTFGSGTRLTVV.

This clone has only one observation. V is TRBV18 and J is TRBJ2-1; D not certain. V gave up 0 bases and J gave up 7 bases, with 22 bases separating them. This CDR3 is built from 18 residues. Germline loops: CDR1 KGHSH, CDR2 LQKENI. The CDR3 DNA is TGTGCCAGCTCACCACCGAGGAGTGGAACTCCGGGTGGGAATGAGCAGTTCTTC. Its protein is CASSPPRSGTPGGNEQFF.

The V gene is TRBV6-1, the J gene TRBJ2-1; TRBD2 agrees at 13 bases. CDR1 MNHNS and CDR2 SASEGT come from the germline V gene. V trimming: 1 base; J trimming: 8 bases; junction bases outside the gene matches: 5. The CDR3 runs to 16 residues. CDR3 DNA sequence: TGTGCCAGCAGTGAAGAAACTAGCGGGGGGGTCGATGAGCAGTTCTTC. It specifies CASSEETSGGVDEQFF.